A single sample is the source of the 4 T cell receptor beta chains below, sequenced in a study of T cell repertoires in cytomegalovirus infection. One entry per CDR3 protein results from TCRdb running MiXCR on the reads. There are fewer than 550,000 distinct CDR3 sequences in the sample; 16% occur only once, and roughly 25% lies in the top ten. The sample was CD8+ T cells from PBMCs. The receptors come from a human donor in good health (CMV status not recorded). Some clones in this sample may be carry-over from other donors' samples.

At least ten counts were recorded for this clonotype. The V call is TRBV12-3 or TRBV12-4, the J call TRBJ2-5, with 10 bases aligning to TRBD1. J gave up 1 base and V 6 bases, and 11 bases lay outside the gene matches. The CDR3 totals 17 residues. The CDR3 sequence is CASSPAGTGVGQETQYF. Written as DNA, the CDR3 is TGTGCCAGCAGCCCAGCCGGGACAGGGGTCGGCCAAGAGACCCAGTACTTC.

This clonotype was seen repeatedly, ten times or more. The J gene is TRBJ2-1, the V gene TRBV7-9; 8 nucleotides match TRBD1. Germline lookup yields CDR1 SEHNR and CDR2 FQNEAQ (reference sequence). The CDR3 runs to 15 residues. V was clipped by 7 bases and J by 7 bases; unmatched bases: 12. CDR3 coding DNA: TGTGCCAGCACCCCGGGGGCAGGGGGCAGGAATGAGCAGTTCTTC. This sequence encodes CASTPGAGGRNEQFF.

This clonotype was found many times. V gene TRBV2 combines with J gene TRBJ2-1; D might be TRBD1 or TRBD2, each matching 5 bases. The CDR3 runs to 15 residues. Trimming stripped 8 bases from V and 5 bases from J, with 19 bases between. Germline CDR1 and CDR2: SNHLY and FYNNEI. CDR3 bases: TGTGCCAGCGGGACCGATCGCCTAGGGGACAATGAGCAGTTCTTC. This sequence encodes CASGTDRLGDNEQFF.

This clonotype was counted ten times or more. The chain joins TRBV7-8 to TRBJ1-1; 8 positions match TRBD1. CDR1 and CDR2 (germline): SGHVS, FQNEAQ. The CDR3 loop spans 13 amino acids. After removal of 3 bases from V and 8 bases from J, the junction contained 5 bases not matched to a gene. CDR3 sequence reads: CASSFGTGSEAFF. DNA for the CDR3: TGTGCCAGCAGCTTCGGGACAGGCTCGGAAGCTTTCTTT.